A single sample gave rise to the 14 T cell receptor beta chains below, sequenced in a study of blood T cells in healthy people across ages. A sample-barcoded 5' primer and a J-beta primer mix were used in a second PCR of about 6 to 11 cycles. TCRdb recomputed calls from the 5' RACE reads with MiXCR, one row per CDR3 protein. The sample yields some 1.4 million distinct CDR3 sequences, around 39% seen once. The sample comprised blood. These receptors all come from a woman aged 18-35 years in good health.

There are a few counts of this clonotype. The chain is built from TRBV4-1 and TRBJ2-5; D perhaps matches TRBD1 (6 bases). CDR3 length: 15 residues. Germline-derived CDR1 and CDR2 are MGHRA and YSYEKL. V lost 4 bases, J lost 4 bases, and 16 bases lay in between. The CDR3 here is CASSPRDTRLETQYF. DNA of the CDR3: TGCGCCAGCAGCCCGAGGGACACCAGATTAGAGACCCAGTACTTC.

The rearrangement uses TRBV9 and TRBJ2-2; D remains unclear. There are 16 residues in the CDR3. Trimming removed 4 bases from V and 3 bases from J, with 16 bases in between. Per the germline V gene, CDR1 is SGDLS and CDR2 is YYNGEE. CDR3 nucleotide sequence: TGTGCCAGCAGCCTCGCAGGTATAGGGTACACCGGGGAGCTGTTTTTT. This gives the protein CASSLAGIGYTGELFF.

V usage is TRBV20-1 and J usage is TRBJ1-5, with TRBD1 as a possible D gene (6 bases). The V end was cut by 0 bases, the J end by 6 bases, with 12 bases between. The CDR3 is 14 amino acids. Germline CDR1 and CDR2: DFQATT and SNEGSKA (reference sequence). The CDR3 sequence: CSAREQGGGQPQHF. DNA of the CDR3: TGCAGTGCTAGAGAACAGGGCGGGGGTCAGCCCCAGCATTTT.

This clonotype turned up a few times. The chain is built from TRBV5-1 and TRBJ2-3, with 7 bases that match TRBD1. Germline trimming cut 4 bases from V and 2 bases from J; bases unmatched to any gene: 13. CDR1 and CDR2 (germline): SGHRS, YFSETQ. The CDR3 is 17 residues long. CDR3 in DNA: TGCGCCAGCAGCACCCAGACAGGGAATTTATACACAGATACGCAGTATTTT. Translating gives CASSTQTGNLYTDTQYF.

The CDR3 nucleotides are TGCGCCAGCATCCAGGCTACACGAAACTATGGCTACACCTTC. It codes for CASIQATRNYGYTF. The chain combines TRBV5-1 with TRBJ1-2; D gene ambiguous. Trimming left V 6 bases short and J 2 bases short, with 14 bases between. The length of the CDR3 is 14 residues. The germline V gene encodes CDR1 SGHRS and CDR2 YFSETQ.

This chain's CDR3 is CSAGSREGWHEQFF. The DNA of the CDR3 is TGCAGTGCTGGAAGTCGGGAGGGGTGGCATGAGCAGTTCTTC. The chain carries TRBV20-1 and TRBJ2-1; 8 bases match TRBD2. Germline V gives CDR1 DFQATT, CDR2 SNEGSKA (reference sequence). The CDR3 has 14 amino acids. Trimming removed 5 bases from V and 8 bases from J; junction bases left unmatched: 11.

The chain recombines TRBV9 with TRBJ2-5, with 13 bases fitting TRBD2. The J segment lost 11 bases and the V segment lost 3 bases, leaving 4 bases of the junction unmatched. CDR1 and CDR2 from the germline V gene are SGDLS and YYNGEE. The CDR3 has 13 residues. The CDR3: CASSDGTSGMQYF. CDR3 DNA sequence: TGTGCCAGCAGCGACGGGACTAGCGGGATGCAGTACTTC.

This clonotype was seen at least ten times. The V and J genes are TRBV10-3 and TRBJ2-3; D unresolved. The ends were cut back, 3 bases at V and 5 bases at J, with 15 bases in the middle. This CDR3 contains 15 residues. Germline values: CDR1 ENHRY, CDR2 SYGVKD. The CDR3 bases are TGTGCCATCAGTGACGGACCGAGGTCCCAAGATACGCAGTATTTT. It specifies CAISDGPRSQDTQYF.

The J gene is TRBJ2-3, the V gene TRBV27, with 9 nucleotides matching TRBD1. The CDR3 runs to 16 residues. From germline, CDR1 is MNHEY and CDR2 SMNVEV (reference sequence). The junction had 10 bases not matched to a gene; V was cut back by 5 bases and J by 4 bases. DNA of the CDR3: TGTGCCAGCAGTCCACAAGACAGGGGGGCCCCAGATACGCAGTATTTT. This sequence encodes CASSPQDRGAPDTQYF.

V is TRBV5-5 and J is TRBJ2-5; D is unresolved. The CDR3 loop spans 16 amino acids. Trimming pared 0 bases from V and 3 bases from J, leaving 15 bases between. The germline V gene has CDR1 SGHKS and CDR2 YYEKEE (reference sequence). CDR3 amino acids: CASSLGFSAGEETQYF. CDR3 in DNA: TGTGCCAGCAGCTTGGGTTTTTCGGCAGGCGAAGAGACCCAGTACTTC. Based on the CDR3 plus reference TRBV5-5 and TRBJ2-5, the full variable domain is DAGVTQSPTHLIKTRGQQVTLRCSPISGHKSVSWYQQVLGQGPQFIFQYYEKEERGRGNFPDRFSARQFPNYSSELNVNALLLGDSALYLCASSLGFSAGEETQYFGPGTRLLVL.

This clonotype was recorded a few times. The chain employs TRBV7-8 and TRBJ2-7; no definite D call. The V end was cut by 5 bases, the J end by 7 bases, with 15 bases between. CDR1 is SGHVS and CDR2 is FQNEAQ in the germline V gene. CDR3 length: 13 amino acids. CDR3 DNA: TGTGCCAGCAGCCCAAGTGCCCGCGATGAGCAGTACTTC. It is translated as CASSPSARDEQYF.

In this sample, this clonotype turned up many times. This rearrangement joins TRBV12-3 or TRBV12-4 to TRBJ2-7; possibly TRBD2 for D (6 bases). The germline V and J ends were trimmed by 8 bases and 1 base, with 9 bases remaining between them. This CDR3 is built from 12 residues. Here the CDR3 reads CASSAGSYEQYF. The CDR3 bases are TGTGCCAGCTCGGCGGGATCCTACGAGCAGTACTTC.

In this sample, this clonotype turned up many times. The V call is TRBV29-1, the J call TRBJ2-7, with D perhaps TRBD1 (6 bases). The CDR3 consists of 15 residues. The ends were cut back, 4 bases at V and 0 bases at J, with 16 bases in the middle. Germline V lookup: CDR1 SQVTM, CDR2 ANQGSEA. This CDR3 is CSVGGTGFPSYEQYF. CDR3 in DNA: TGCAGCGTTGGGGGTACAGGGTTCCCCTCCTACGAGCAGTACTTC.

This clonotype has just a few counts. V and J are TRBV7-2 and TRBJ1-2; 7 nucleotides align to TRBD1. Trimming cost V 4 bases and J 0 bases; bases outside gene matches: 8. Per germline, CDR1 SGHTA and CDR2 FQGNSA. CDR3 length: 16 amino acids. The CDR3 protein is CASSSRGAGANYGYTF. The DNA of the CDR3 is TGTGCCAGCAGCTCCAGGGGGGCCGGGGCTAACTATGGCTACACCTTC.